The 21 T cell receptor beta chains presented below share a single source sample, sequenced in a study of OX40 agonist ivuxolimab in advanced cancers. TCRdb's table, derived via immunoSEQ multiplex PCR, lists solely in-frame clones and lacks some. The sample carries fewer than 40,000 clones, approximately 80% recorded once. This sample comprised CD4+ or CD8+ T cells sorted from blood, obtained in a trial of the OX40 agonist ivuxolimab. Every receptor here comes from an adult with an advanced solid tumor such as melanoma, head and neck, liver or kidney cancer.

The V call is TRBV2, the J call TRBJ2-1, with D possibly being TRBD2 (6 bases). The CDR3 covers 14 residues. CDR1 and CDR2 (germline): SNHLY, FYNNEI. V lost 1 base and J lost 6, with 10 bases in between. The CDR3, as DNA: TGTGCCAGCAGTGAAGTTCGGACTACCAATGAGCAGTTCTTC. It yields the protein CASSEVRTTNEQFF. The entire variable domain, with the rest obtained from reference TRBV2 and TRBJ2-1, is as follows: EPEVTQTPSHQVTQMGQEVILRCVPISNHLYFYWYRQILGQKVEFLVSFYNNEISEKSEIFDDQFSVERPDGSNFTLKIRSTKLEDSAMYFCASSEVRTTNEQFFGPGTRLTVL.

CDR3: CASRVRGLATNEKLFF. The DNA for the CDR3 is TGTGCCAGTAGGGTTCGCGGGCTTGCAACTAATGAAAAACTGTTTTTT. This chain links TRBV19 with TRBJ1-4; D not resolved. Deletions cut 6 bases from V and 0 bases from J, with 14 bases between. Germline V lookup: CDR1 LNHDA, CDR2 SQIVND (reference sequence). The CDR3 length is 16 residues. The entire variable domain, with the rest obtained from reference TRBV19 and TRBJ1-4, is as follows: DGGITQSPKYLFRKEGQNVTLSCEQNLNHDAMYWYRQDPGQGLRLIYYSQIVNDFQKGDIAEGYSVSREKKESFPLTVTSAQKNPTAFYLCASRVRGLATNEKLFFGSGTQLSVL.

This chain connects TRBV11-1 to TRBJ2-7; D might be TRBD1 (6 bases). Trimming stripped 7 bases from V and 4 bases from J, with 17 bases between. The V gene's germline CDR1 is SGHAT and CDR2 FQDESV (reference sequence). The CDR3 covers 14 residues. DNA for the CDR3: TGTGCCAGCAACCAACTCTCCGGGACATACGAGCAGTACTTC. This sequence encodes CASNQLSGTYEQYF.

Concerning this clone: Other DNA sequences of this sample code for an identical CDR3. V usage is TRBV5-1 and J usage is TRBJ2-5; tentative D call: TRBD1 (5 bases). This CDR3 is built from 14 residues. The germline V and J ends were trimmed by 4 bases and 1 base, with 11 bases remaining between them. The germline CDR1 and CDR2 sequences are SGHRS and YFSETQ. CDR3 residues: CASSPGDSQETQYF. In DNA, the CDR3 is TGCGCCAGCAGCCCGGGCGACAGCCAAGAGACCCAGTACTTC. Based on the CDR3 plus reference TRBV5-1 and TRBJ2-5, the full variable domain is KAGVTQTPRYLIKTRGQQVTLSCSPISGHRSVSWYQQTPGQGLQFLFEYFSETQRNKGNFPGRFSGRQFSNSRSEMNVSTLELGDSALYLCASSPGDSQETQYFGPGTRLLVL.

The DNA of the CDR3 is TGTGCCAGCAGTCCCGGACTGGCCATAGAGCAGTACTTC. Its translation is CASSPGLAIEQYF. The chain uses TRBV6-6 and TRBJ2-7; possibly TRBD2 for D (5 bases). V was trimmed by 5 bases and J by 7 bases, leaving 15 bases between them. Looked up from germline, CDR1 is MNHNY and CDR2 is SVGAGI (reference sequence). There are 13 residues in the CDR3.

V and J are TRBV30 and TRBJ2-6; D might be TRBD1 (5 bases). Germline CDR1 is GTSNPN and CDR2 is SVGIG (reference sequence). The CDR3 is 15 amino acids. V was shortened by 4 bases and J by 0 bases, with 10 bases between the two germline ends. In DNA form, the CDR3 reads TGTGCCTGGAATCGCAGGGTCTCTGGGGCCAACGTCCTGACTTTC. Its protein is CAWNRRVSGANVLTF.

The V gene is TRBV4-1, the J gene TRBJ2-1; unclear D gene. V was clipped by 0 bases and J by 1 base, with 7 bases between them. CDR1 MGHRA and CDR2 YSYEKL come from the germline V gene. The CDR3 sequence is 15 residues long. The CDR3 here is CASSQDPYSYNEQFF. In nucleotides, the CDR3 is TGCGCCAGCAGCCAAGACCCCTATTCCTACAATGAGCAGTTCTTC.

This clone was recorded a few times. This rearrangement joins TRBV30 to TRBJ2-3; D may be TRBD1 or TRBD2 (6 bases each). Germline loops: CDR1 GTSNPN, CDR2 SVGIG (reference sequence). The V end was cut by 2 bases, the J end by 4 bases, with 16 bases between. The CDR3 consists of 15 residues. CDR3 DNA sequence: TGTGCCTGGAGTAAGGGGGACTCTGGGCCAGATACGCAGTATTTT. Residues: CAWSKGDSGPDTQYF.

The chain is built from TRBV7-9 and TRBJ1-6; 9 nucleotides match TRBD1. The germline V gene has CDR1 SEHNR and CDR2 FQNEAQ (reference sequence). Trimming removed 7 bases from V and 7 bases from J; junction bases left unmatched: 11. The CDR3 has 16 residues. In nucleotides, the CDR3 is TGTGCCAGCAACCCCTGGACAGGGGCCCAAAATTCACCCCTCCACTTT. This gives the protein CASNPWTGAQNSPLHF. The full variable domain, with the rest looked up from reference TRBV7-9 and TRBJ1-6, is DTGVSQNPRHKITKRGQNVTFRCDPISEHNRLYWYRQTLGQGPEFLTYFQNEAQLEKSRLLSDRFSAERPKGSFSTLEIQRTEQGDSAMYLCASNPWTGAQNSPLHFGNGTRLTVT.

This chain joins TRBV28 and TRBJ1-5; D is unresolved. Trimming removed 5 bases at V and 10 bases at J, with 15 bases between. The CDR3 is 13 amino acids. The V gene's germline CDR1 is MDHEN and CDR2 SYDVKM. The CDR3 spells CASSPTPTAPQHF. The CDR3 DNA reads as TGTGCCAGCAGTCCCACCCCCACCGCACCCCAGCATTTT.

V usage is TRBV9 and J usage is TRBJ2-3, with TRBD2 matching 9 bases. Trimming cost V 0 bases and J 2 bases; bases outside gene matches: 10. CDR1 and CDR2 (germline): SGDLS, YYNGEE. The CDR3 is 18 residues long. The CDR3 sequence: CASSVGLLAGFSTDTQYF. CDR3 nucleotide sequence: TGTGCCAGCAGCGTAGGTCTTCTAGCGGGATTTTCCACAGATACGCAGTATTTT.

CDR3: CASSVNGEQFF. CDR3 DNA sequence: TGTGCCAGCAGTGTCAATGGTGAGCAGTTCTTC. The V and J genes are TRBV6-5 and TRBJ2-1, with D uncertain. The V and J ends lost 5 bases and 9 bases respectively, with 8 bases between them. The V gene's germline CDR1 is MNHEY and CDR2 SVGAGI. There are 11 residues in the CDR3.

In nucleotides, the CDR3 is TGCGCCAGCAGTGACAGGGGCCCCAGAGAGACCCAGTACTTC. Its protein is CASSDRGPRETQYF. The chain carries TRBV10-2 and TRBJ2-5; the D gene is possibly TRBD1 (6 bases). The germline V gene encodes CDR1 WSHSY and CDR2 SAAADI. V lost 3 bases to trimming and J lost 4 bases, with 12 bases between them. CDR3 size: 14 residues.

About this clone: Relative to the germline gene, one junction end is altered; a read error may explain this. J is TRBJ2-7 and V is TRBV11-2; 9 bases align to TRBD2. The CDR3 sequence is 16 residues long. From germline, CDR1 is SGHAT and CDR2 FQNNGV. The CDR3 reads CASSDRGVAGAYEQYF. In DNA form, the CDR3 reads TGCGCCAGCAGCGACCGGGGAGTAGCGGGGGCCTACGAGCAGTACTTC. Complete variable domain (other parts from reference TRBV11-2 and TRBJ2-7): EAGVAQSPRYKIIEKRQSVAFWCNPISGHATLYWYQQILGQGPKLLIQFQNNGVVDDSQLPKDRFSAERLKGVDSTLKIQPAKLEDSAVYLCASSDRGVAGAYEQYFGPGTRLTVT.

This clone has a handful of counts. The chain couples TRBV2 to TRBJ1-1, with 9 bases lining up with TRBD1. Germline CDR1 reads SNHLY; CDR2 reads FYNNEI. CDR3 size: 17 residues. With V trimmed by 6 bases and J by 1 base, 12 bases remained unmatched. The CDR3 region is CASRTNRGQFKNTEAFF. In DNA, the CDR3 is TGTGCCAGCAGGACCAACAGGGGGCAATTCAAGAACACTGAAGCTTTCTTT.

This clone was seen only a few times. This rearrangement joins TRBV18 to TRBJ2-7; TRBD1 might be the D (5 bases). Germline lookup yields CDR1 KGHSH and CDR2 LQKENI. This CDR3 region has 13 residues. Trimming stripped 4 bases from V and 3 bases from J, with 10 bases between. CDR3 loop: CASSLTENYEQYF. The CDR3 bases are TGTGCCAGCTCACTGACAGAAAACTACGAGCAGTACTTC.

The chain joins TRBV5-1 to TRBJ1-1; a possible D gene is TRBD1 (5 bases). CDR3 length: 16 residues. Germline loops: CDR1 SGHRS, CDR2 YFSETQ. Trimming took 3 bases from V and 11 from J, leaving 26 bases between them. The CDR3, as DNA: TGCGCCAGCAGCTCCGTCCCGGGGGTCTCCGGCCCAAGGGCTTTCTTT. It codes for CASSSVPGVSGPRAFF. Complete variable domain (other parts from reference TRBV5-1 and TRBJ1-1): KAGVTQTPRYLIKTRGQQVTLSCSPISGHRSVSWYQQTPGQGLQFLFEYFSETQRNKGNFPGRFSGRQFSNSRSEMNVSTLELGDSALYLCASSSVPGVSGPRAFFGQGTRLTVV.

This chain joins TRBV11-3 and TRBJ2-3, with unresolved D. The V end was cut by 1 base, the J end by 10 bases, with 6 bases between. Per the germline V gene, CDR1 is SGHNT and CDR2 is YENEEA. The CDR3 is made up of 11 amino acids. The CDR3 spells CASSLGGAQYF. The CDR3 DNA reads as TGTGCCAGCAGCTTAGGTGGTGCGCAGTATTTT. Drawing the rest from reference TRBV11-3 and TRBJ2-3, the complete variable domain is EAGVVQSPRYKIIEKKQPVAFWCNPISGHNTLYWYLQNLGQGPELLIRYENEEAVDDSQLPKDRFSAERLKGVDSTLKIQPAELGDSAVYLCASSLGGAQYFGPGTRLTVL.

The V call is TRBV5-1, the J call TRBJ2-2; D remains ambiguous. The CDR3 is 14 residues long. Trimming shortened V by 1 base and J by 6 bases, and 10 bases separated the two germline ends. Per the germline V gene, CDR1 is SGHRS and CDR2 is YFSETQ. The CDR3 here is CASSLMVDAGELFF. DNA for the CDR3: TGCGCCAGCAGCTTGATGGTCGACGCCGGGGAGCTGTTTTTT.

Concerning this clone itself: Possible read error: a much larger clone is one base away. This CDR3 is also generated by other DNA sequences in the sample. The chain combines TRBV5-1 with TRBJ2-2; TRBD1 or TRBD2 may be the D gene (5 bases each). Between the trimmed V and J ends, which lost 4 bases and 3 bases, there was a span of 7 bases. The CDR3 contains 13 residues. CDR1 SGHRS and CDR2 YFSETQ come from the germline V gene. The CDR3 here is CASSVGDTGELFF. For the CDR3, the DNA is TGCGCCAGCAGCGTGGGGGACACCGGGGAGCTGTTTTTT.

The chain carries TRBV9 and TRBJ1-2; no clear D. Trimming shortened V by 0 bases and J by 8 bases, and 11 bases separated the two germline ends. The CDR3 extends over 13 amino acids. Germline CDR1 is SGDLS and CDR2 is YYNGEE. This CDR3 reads CASSVEPGEGYTF. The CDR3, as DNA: TGTGCCAGCAGCGTAGAGCCCGGGGAGGGCTACACCTTC.